Sequencing of this TCR beta chain was carried out in a study of CD8+ T cells in alopecia areata. Study observations and caveats: When scalp samples are sequenced, resident alphabeta T cells of normal skin are also captured. Sharing of TCRs across patients appeared less clear than in mice, possibly for HLA-related reasons. Scalp lesions, especially in alopecia totalis/universalis, had higher clonality than normal scalp.

Concerning this clone itself: The target antigen is unknown.

Sequencing templates came from extracted RNA that was reverse transcribed into cDNA. Profiling relied on immunoSEQ multiplex PCR, and the TCRdb table lists in-frame clones only, not all of them. The table has 200,000 to 250,000 clones, approximately 53% seen once. Cell sorting was applied to PBMCs, and CD4+ and CD8+ T cells were collected. The CDR3 is 15 residues long. V shed 4 bases and J shed 3 bases, with 14 bases lying between them. CDR1 and CDR2 (germline): SGHRS, YFSETQ. The material sequenced was CD8+ T cells sorted from blood. This chain connects TRBV5-1 to TRBJ1-5, with D possibly matching TRBD1 (5 bases). The TCR originated in a human donor in good health. The CDR3 is CASSPGTSDNQPQHF. As DNA, the CDR3 is TGCGCCAGCAGCCCTGGGACCTCCGACAATCAGCCCCAGCATTTT.